The 30 T cell receptor beta chains below come from one sample, sequenced in a study of graft-versus-host responses after intestinal transplantation. Data came from immunoSEQ multiplex PCR; TCRdb stores just in-frame clones and leaves some out. The repertoire holds about 13,000 clones, with 84% as singletons. The sequences come from PBMCs, collected after intestinal transplantation. The receptors originated from a human patient who received an intestinal transplant, so some T cells may come from the graft donor.

V and J are TRBV2 and TRBJ2-3, with D maybe TRBD1 (6 bases). Trimming shortened V by 6 bases and J by 5 bases, and 12 bases separated the two germline ends. Germline loops: CDR1 SNHLY, CDR2 FYNNEI. This CDR3 is 13 amino acids long. The CDR3 spells CASSTDRRDTQYF. CDR3 sequence (DNA): TGTGCCAGCAGCACTGACAGGCGAGATACGCAGTATTTT.

The gene calls are TRBV5-1 and TRBJ1-1; D is unresolved. The germline gives CDR1 SGHRS, CDR2 YFSETQ. The CDR3 is 12 residues long. With 3 bases removed from V and 0 bases from J, the gap between germline ends came to 3 bases. The CDR3 spells CASSSMNTEAFF. CDR3 DNA: TGCGCCAGCAGCTCGATGAACACTGAAGCTTTCTTT.

The rearrangement uses TRBV5-6 and TRBJ1-2; maybe TRBD1 (5 bases). Trimming took 6 bases from V and 1 from J, leaving 16 bases between them. The CDR3 is made up of 15 amino acids. Per the germline V gene, CDR1 is SGHDT and CDR2 is YYEEEE. The CDR3 region has the DNA TGTGCCAGCACCAGCAGGGATGGGGGTAACTATGGCTACACCTTC. Protein product: CASTSRDGGNYGYTF.

This clone has a handful of counts. This chain uses TRBV7-2 with TRBJ2-5; 8 positions match TRBD1. Losses at the gene ends were 5 bases for V and 2 bases for J; bases not matched to a gene: 7. Germline V gene sequence: CDR1 SGHTA, CDR2 FQGNSA. This CDR3 spans 15 amino acids. The CDR3 sequence is CASSLQWTGQETQYF. CDR3 sequence (DNA): TGTGCCAGCAGCCTCCAATGGACAGGGCAAGAGACCCAGTACTTC.

This sequence joins TRBV7-8 and TRBJ2-3; 12 bases are shared with TRBD2. This CDR3 contains 16 residues. The germline CDR1 and CDR2 sequences are SGHVS and FQNEAQ. Trimming cost V 5 bases and J 5 bases; bases outside gene matches: 8. DNA for the CDR3: TGTGCCAGCAGCCTAGGACTAGCGGGAATCCTAGATACGCAGTATTTT. Translated, it gives CASSLGLAGILDTQYF.

The V gene is TRBV4-2, the J gene TRBJ2-7; unclear D gene. The V and J ends lost 1 base and 5 bases respectively, with 15 bases between them. The CDR3 is made up of 15 amino acids. From germline, CDR1 is LGHNA and CDR2 YNFKEQ. The CDR3 DNA follows: TGTGCCAGCAGCCAAGGCGACCCCCCGGTGGACGAGCAGTACTTC. Encoded protein: CASSQGDPPVDEQYF.

The chain couples TRBV5-1 to TRBJ2-1; weak D call: TRBD1 (5 bases). The germline CDR1 and CDR2 sequences are SGHRS and YFSETQ. Deletions cut 0 bases from V and 4 bases from J, with 8 bases between. This CDR3 comprises 14 residues. The DNA of the CDR3 is TGCGCCAGCAGCTTGGGACAGAGTTACAATGAGCAGTTCTTC. This gives the protein CASSLGQSYNEQFF. Looking up the rest from reference TRBV5-1 and TRBJ2-1 gives the full variable domain: KAGVTQTPRYLIKTRGQQVTLSCSPISGHRSVSWYQQTPGQGLQFLFEYFSETQRNKGNFPGRFSGRQFSNSRSEMNVSTLELGDSALYLCASSLGQSYNEQFFGPGTRLTVL.

This clone has only one observation. The chain carries TRBV19 and TRBJ2-7, with D possibly matching TRBD1 (6 bases). The CDR3 is made up of 16 amino acids. V was cut by 1 base and J by 3 bases, with 16 bases left in between. CDR1 and CDR2 from the germline V gene are LNHDA and SQIVND (reference sequence). The CDR3: CASSIVGAHSIYEQYF. The CDR3 DNA reads TGTGCCAGTAGTATAGTGGGGGCGCATTCTATCTACGAGCAGTACTTC.

J is TRBJ2-3 and V is TRBV25-1; maybe TRBD2 (6 bases). The CDR3 loop spans 16 amino acids. Looked up from germline, CDR1 is MGHDK and CDR2 is SYGVNS. Trimming left V 3 bases short and J 4 bases short, with 17 bases between. The CDR3 here is CASSEPIGSGADTQYF. The DNA of the CDR3 is TGTGCCAGCAGTGAGCCAATAGGGTCGGGAGCAGATACGCAGTATTTT.

This chain uses TRBV30 with TRBJ1-5, with D maybe TRBD1 (6 bases). The germline V gene has CDR1 GTSNPN and CDR2 SVGIG (reference sequence). The CDR3 loop spans 15 amino acids. Trimming shortened V by 4 bases and J by 6 bases, and 19 bases separated the two germline ends. The CDR3 loop is CAWNDPRGGGQPQHF. The CDR3 bases are TGTGCCTGGAACGACCCCAGGGGAGGGGGTCAGCCCCAGCATTTT.

The chain links TRBV6-6 to TRBJ1-5; D gene uncertain. Germline V lookup: CDR1 MNHNY, CDR2 SVGAGI (reference sequence). V was pared by 6 bases and J by 1 base, with 7 bases between. This CDR3 spans 13 amino acids. As DNA, the CDR3 is TGTGCCAGCAGAGCAGACAGCAATCAGCCCCAGCATTTT. It encodes CASRADSNQPQHF.

A single count supports this clone. This chain connects TRBV10-3 to TRBJ1-4; D is uncertain. The germline V gene has CDR1 ENHRY and CDR2 SYGVKD. The CDR3 runs 15 residues. The V end was cut by 4 bases, the J end by 0 bases, with 9 bases between. CDR3 residues: CAISAGFTTNEKLFF. CDR3 sequence (DNA): TGTGCCATCAGTGCCGGATTTACAACTAATGAAAAACTGTTTTTT.

This clone was found once. The chain is built from TRBV4-2 and TRBJ2-5; 7 bases line up with TRBD2. Near its end, the DNA agrees better with TRBJ2-7, so the J call may be wrong. Germline V gene data show CDR1 as LGHNA and CDR2 as YNFKEQ. The CDR3 is 16 residues long. CDR3 sequence reads: CASSQASGGELYEQYF. CDR3 in DNA: TGTGCCAGCAGCCAGGCCTCGGGGGGAGAACTCTACGAGCAGTACTTC.

The gene calls are TRBV5-1 and TRBJ1-6, with 8 bases matching TRBD1. CDR3 length: 16 amino acids. Germline trimming cut 4 bases from V and 4 bases from J; bases unmatched to any gene: 7. Looked up from germline, CDR1 is SGHRS and CDR2 is YFSETQ. CDR3 in DNA: TGCGCCAGCAGCCTTGGGACAGGTCCTTATAATTCACCCCTCCACTTT. Amino acids: CASSLGTGPYNSPLHF.

This clone was detected only once. The gene calls are TRBV19 and TRBJ2-5, with 7 bases identical to TRBD1. Looked up from germline, CDR1 is LNHDA and CDR2 is SQIVND (reference sequence). After removal of 4 bases from V and 2 bases from J, the junction contained 7 bases not matched to a gene. The CDR3 length is 15 residues. In DNA form, the CDR3 reads TGTGCCAGTAGTAGACAGGGTCGAGGACAAGAGACCCAGTACTTC. Protein sequence: CASSRQGRGQETQYF.

The gene calls are TRBV7-2 and TRBJ2-5; TRBD2 might be the D (6 bases). This CDR3 is built from 15 residues. Germline values: CDR1 SGHTA, CDR2 FQGNSA. V lost 3 bases, J lost 2 bases, and 13 bases lay in between. The CDR3, as DNA: TGTGCCAGCAGCTTTGGCGGGACCCGACAAGAGACCCAGTACTTC. This codes for CASSFGGTRQETQYF.

The V gene is TRBV6-5, the J gene TRBJ2-5; TRBD1 matches 9 bases. J lost 2 bases, V lost 2 bases, and 3 bases had no gene match. This CDR3 contains 15 residues. Germline V CDR1 and CDR2: MNHEY, SVGAGI. CDR3: CASSYRTGDQETQYF. CDR3 nucleotide sequence: TGTGCCAGCAGTTACCGGACAGGGGATCAAGAGACCCAGTACTTC.

The chain employs TRBV10-1 and TRBJ2-7; 10 bases map to TRBD1. V trimming: 5 bases; J trimming: 5 bases; junction bases outside the gene matches: 6. CDR1 is WNHNN and CDR2 is SYGVQD in the germline V gene (reference sequence). CDR3 size: 14 residues. The CDR3 DNA follows: TGCGCCAGCAGTACCTTAGGGACAGGGGACGAGCAGTACTTC. It yields the protein CASSTLGTGDEQYF.

This clone occurred a few times. This rearrangement joins TRBV5-4 to TRBJ1-2; 7 bases fit TRBD1. Trimming at V came to 0 bases and at J to 8 bases, leaving 7 bases not matched to a gene. The germline gives CDR1 SGHNT, CDR2 YYREEE (reference sequence). The CDR3 covers 14 residues. The CDR3 loop reads CASSLGQGDEGYTF. The CDR3 DNA sequence: TGTGCCAGCAGCTTGGGACAGGGTGATGAAGGCTACACCTTC.

This clone was detected only once. V and J are TRBV6-5 and TRBJ1-1, with a tentative D call TRBD1 (6 bases). Trimming took off 6 bases at V and 1 base at J, with 15 bases between the two ends. Germline lookup yields CDR1 MNHEY and CDR2 SVGAGI. The CDR3 is made up of 15 amino acids. DNA of the CDR3: TGTGCCAGCAGCCTAGGGGGGAGGGCGAACACTGAAGCTTTCTTT. Encoded protein: CASSLGGRANTEAFF.

This chain connects TRBV9 to TRBJ2-7, with TRBD1 matching over 9 bases. V gave up 1 base and J gave up 2 bases; unmatched junction bases: 4. The CDR3 contains 15 residues. Germline V lookup: CDR1 SGDLS, CDR2 YYNGEE. The CDR3 DNA reads TGTGCCAGCAGCGTAATGGGACAGGGACCCTACGAGCAGTACTTC. Residues: CASSVMGQGPYEQYF.

The chain carries TRBV5-1 and TRBJ2-7; the D is unclear. V shed 0 bases and J shed 1 base, with 5 bases lying between them. The germline gives CDR1 SGHRS, CDR2 YFSETQ. This CDR3 has 13 amino acids. The CDR3 nucleotides read TGCGCCAGCAGCTTGGACTGGTCCTACGAGCAGTACTTC. This codes for CASSLDWSYEQYF.

The CDR3 DNA reads TGTGCCAGCAGGTCCACAGGGGGCGCGAATCAGCCCCAGCATTTT. It yields the protein CASRSTGGANQPQHF. The V call is TRBV2, the J call TRBJ1-5; 9 bases match TRBD1. Looked up from germline, CDR1 is SNHLY and CDR2 is FYNNEI. This CDR3 is built from 15 residues. Trimming cost V 6 bases and J 4 bases; bases outside gene matches: 7.

This clone occurred a few times. The rearrangement uses TRBV13 and TRBJ1-1; possibly TRBD1 for D (6 bases). The germline CDR1 and CDR2 sequences are PRHDT and FYEKMQ (reference sequence). The V and J ends lost 0 bases and 6 bases respectively, with 8 bases between them. The length of the CDR3 is 13 residues. CDR3 coding DNA: TGTGCCAGCAGCTTAGGAGGGGGGGCTGAAGCTTTCTTT. Protein sequence: CASSLGGGAEAFF.

This clone has a handful of counts. The chain combines TRBV6-5 with TRBJ2-7, with 9 bases fitting TRBD1. Germline CDR1 MNHEY, CDR2 SVGAGI. The J segment lost 2 bases and the V segment lost 8 bases, leaving 7 bases of the junction unmatched. The CDR3 runs to 14 residues. This chain's CDR3 is CASRTGTGTYEQYF. DNA of the CDR3: TGTGCCAGCCGGACCGGGACAGGGACCTACGAGCAGTACTTC.

J is TRBJ1-3 and V is TRBV7-8; D unresolved. The germline V gene has CDR1 SGHVS and CDR2 FQNEAQ. CDR3 size: 12 residues. Trimming pared 3 bases from V and 4 bases from J, leaving 4 bases between. CDR3 sequence (DNA): TGTGCCAGCAGCTTGTGGGGAAACACCATATATTTT. Protein product: CASSLWGNTIYF.

This chain links TRBV5-1 with TRBJ1-1, with D perhaps matching TRBD1 (5 bases). This CDR3 contains 14 residues. V was cut by 0 bases and J by 4 bases, with 10 bases left in between. Looked up from germline, CDR1 is SGHRS and CDR2 is YFSETQ. CDR3 in amino acids: CASSLVPQGTEAFF. For the CDR3, the DNA is TGCGCCAGCAGCTTGGTGCCCCAGGGCACTGAAGCTTTCTTT.

V and J are TRBV6-6 and TRBJ2-7; TRBD1 matches at 7 bases. Trimming removed 7 bases from V and 3 bases from J; junction bases left unmatched: 6. CDR3 size: 13 residues. Germline V gene data show CDR1 as MNHNY and CDR2 as SVGAGI (reference sequence). The CDR3 region is CASTPTGSYEQYF. CDR3 nucleotide sequence: TGTGCCAGCACTCCGACAGGGAGCTACGAGCAGTACTTC.

The chain is built from TRBV19 and TRBJ2-1; D remains ambiguous. CDR3 length: 13 residues. V shed 2 bases and J shed 3 bases, with 5 bases lying between them. The germline V gene has CDR1 LNHDA and CDR2 SQIVND (reference sequence). In DNA form, the CDR3 reads TGTGCCAGTAGTATATCCAGCTACAATGAGCAGTTCTTC. Its translation is CASSISSYNEQFF.

DNA for the CDR3: TGTGCCATCAGGGGACTTGGGGGTTCTCGGGAGCAGTACTTC. Its protein product is CAIRGLGGSREQYF. This chain uses TRBV10-3 with TRBJ2-7; D possibly corresponds to TRBD2 (6 bases). Trimming took off 6 bases at V and 7 bases at J, with 19 bases between the two ends. The germline V gene encodes CDR1 ENHRY and CDR2 SYGVKD. The CDR3 consists of 14 residues.